The source of this T cell receptor (beta chain) is a study of shared T cell receptors in the human thymus. Germline-derived CDR1 and CDR2 are SGHRS and YFSETQ. CDR3 length equals 15 residues. The V end lost 4 bases, the J end lost 6 bases, and 17 bases lay between the germline ends. Assay: immunoSEQ multiplex PCR; the TCRdb copy retains only in-frame clones and omits some. The data show 700,000 or so clones, 70% to 90% seen once. The sample also formed part of further work on human thymus T cells.

The clonotype comes from a girl under three years old with a congenital heart defect. The chain has TRBV5-1 and TRBJ2-1; tentatively, D is TRBD1 (5 bases). The sample was thymocytes. The CDR3 spells CASSKAAGKVNEQFF. CDR3 DNA: TGCGCCAGCAGCAAGGCGGCAGGGAAGGTCAATGAGCAGTTCTTC.